This T cell receptor (beta chain) was captured in a study of cytomegalovirus exposure and HLA in healthy donors. General study points: The availability of immune exposure information extended only to CMV serostatus. Researchers catalogued 150 or so TCR beta chains as cytomegalovirus-associated.

With 60 Vbeta and 13 Jbeta primers, the PCR was carried out. Libraries were prepared by immunoSEQ multiplex PCR; TCRdb keeps only in-frame clonotypes and omits some of them. This table holds about 81,000 clones, around 80% found once. Trimming left V 0 bases short and J 6 bases short, with 9 bases between. CDR1 and CDR2 (germline): SGDLS, YYNGEE. CDR3 length: 14 residues. This clone has only a few counts. Antigen specificity is unknown. The rearrangement joins TRBV9 to TRBJ1-4; unclear D gene. This receptor was obtained from a man over 45 in good health and CMV-seropositive. The sequencing input was PBMCs. The CDR3 DNA reads TGTGCCAGCAGCGTAGAAGGGAGTCATGAAAAACTGTTTTTT. Residues: CASSVEGSHEKLFF.